This T cell receptor (beta chain) derives from a study of tumor and adjacent non-tumor tissue in lung cancer. Study-wide results and limits: Patients with more diverse tumor TCRs had worse survival. Significantly higher TCR diversity was found in tumor than normal lung. In normal lung, the top 100 clones were significantly more dominant than in tumor.

The CDR3 length is 13 residues. In germline, CDR1 is SGHNT, CDR2 YYREEE (reference sequence). The template was RNA from unsorted bulk tissue. Concerning this clonotype itself: Its antigen is not identified. One junction end does not reproduce the germline sequence, and a read error may be involved.

The library came from three nested PCR rounds adapted from ARM-PCR protocols. TCRdb used MiXCR to reprocess the multiplex PCR reads, holding one entry per CDR3 protein. Of fewer than 130,000 distinct CDR3 sequences in the sample, roughly 84% were seen once. The sequencing sample was made of lung tumor tissue. This sequence joins TRBV5-4 and TRBJ1-1; D remains ambiguous. This TCR came from a man between 70 and 80 years old with non-small cell lung cancer. The DNA for the CDR3 is TGTGCCAACAGCTTGGATTTTCGGCCAGGAGCTTTCTTT. Translated, it gives CANSLDFRPGAFF. Drawing the rest from reference TRBV5-4 and TRBJ1-1, the complete variable domain is ETGVTQSPTHLIKTRGQQVTLRCSSQSGHNTVSWYQQALGQGPQFIFQYYREEENGRGNFPPRFSGLQFPNYSSELNVNALELDDSALYLCANSLDFRPGAFFGQGTRLTVV.